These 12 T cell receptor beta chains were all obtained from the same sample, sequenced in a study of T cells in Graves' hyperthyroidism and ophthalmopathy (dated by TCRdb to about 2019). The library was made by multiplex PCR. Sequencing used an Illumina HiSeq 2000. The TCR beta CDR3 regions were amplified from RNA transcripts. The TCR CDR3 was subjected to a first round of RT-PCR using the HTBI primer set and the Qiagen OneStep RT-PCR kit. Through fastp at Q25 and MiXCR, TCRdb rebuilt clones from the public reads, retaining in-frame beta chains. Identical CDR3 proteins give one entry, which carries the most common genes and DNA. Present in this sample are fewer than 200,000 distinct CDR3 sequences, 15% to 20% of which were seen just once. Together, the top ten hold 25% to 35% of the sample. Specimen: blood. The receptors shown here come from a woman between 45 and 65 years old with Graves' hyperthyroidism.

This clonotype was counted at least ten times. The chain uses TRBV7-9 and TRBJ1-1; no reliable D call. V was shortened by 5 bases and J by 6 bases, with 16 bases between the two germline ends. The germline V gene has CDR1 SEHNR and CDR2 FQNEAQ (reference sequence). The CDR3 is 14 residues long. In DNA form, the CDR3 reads TGTGCCAGCAGCCCTAAGGAGGCGCGGGCTGAAGCTTTCTTT. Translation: CASSPKEARAEAFF.

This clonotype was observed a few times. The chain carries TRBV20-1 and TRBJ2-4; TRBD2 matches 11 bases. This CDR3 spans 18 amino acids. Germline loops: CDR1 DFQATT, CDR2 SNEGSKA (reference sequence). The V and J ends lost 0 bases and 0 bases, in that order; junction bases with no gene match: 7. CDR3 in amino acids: CSARDATSGDLAKNIQYF. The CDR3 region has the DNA TGCAGTGCTAGAGATGCGACTAGCGGGGACCTAGCCAAAAACATTCAGTACTTC.

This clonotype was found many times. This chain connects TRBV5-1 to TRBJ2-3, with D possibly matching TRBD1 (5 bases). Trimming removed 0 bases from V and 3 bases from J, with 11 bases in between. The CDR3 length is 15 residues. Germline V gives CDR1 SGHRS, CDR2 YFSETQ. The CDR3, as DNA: TGCGCCAGCAGCTTGGGACAGCCCAATACAGATACGCAGTATTTT. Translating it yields CASSLGQPNTDTQYF.

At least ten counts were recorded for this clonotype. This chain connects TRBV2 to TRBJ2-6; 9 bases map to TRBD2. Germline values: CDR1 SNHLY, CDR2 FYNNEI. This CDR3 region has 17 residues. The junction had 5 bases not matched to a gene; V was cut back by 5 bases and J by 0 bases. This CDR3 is CASSPLAGASGANVLTF. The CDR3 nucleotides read TGTGCCAGCAGTCCGTTAGCGGGGGCCTCTGGGGCCAACGTCCTGACTTTC.

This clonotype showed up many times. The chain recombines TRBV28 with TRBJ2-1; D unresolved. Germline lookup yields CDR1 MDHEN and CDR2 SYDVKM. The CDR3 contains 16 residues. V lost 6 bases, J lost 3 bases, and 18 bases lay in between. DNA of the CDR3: TGTGCCAGCAGCCCCCCCTTTACCTCTCACTACAATGAGCAGTTCTTC. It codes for CASSPPFTSHYNEQFF.

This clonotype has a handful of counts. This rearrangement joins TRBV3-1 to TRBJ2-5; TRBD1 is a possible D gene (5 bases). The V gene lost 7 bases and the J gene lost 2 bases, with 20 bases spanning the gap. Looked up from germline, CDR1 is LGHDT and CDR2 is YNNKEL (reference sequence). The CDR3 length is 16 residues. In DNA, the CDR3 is TGTGCCAGCACCCTCCTCGGAAGCAGGACACAAGAGACCCAGTACTTC. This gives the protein CASTLLGSRTQETQYF.

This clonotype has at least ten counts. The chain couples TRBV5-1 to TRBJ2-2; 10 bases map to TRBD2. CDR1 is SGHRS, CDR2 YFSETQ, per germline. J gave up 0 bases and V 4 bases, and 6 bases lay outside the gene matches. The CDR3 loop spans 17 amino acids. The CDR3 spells CASSPTLAGANTGELFF. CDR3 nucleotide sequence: TGCGCCAGCAGCCCGACCCTAGCGGGGGCGAACACCGGGGAGCTGTTTTTT.

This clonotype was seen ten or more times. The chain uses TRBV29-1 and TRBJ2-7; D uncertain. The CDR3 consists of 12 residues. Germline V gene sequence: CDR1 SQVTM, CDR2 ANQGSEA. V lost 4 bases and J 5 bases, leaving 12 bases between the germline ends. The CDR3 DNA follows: TGCAGCGTTGGCGAGGAAATAGACGAGCAGTACTTC. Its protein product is CSVGEEIDEQYF.

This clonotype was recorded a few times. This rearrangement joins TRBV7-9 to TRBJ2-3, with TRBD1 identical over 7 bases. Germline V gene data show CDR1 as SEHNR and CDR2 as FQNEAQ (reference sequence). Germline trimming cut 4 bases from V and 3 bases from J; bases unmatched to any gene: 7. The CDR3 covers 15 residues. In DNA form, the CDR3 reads TGTGCCAGCAGCTATCGACAGGGTGCAACAGATACGCAGTATTTT. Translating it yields CASSYRQGATDTQYF.

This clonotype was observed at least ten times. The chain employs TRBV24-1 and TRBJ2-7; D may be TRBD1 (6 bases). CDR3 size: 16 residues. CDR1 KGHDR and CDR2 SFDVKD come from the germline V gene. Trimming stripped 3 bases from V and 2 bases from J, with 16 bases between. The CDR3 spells CATSDVARQATYEQYF. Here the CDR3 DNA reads TGTGCCACCAGTGATGTCGCGAGACAGGCCACCTACGAGCAGTACTTC.

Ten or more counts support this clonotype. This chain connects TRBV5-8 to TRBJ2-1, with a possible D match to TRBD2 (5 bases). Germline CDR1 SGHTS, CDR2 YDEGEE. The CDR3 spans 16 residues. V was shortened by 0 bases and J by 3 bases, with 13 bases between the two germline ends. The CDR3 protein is CASSLVSGILYNEQFF. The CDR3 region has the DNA TGTGCCAGCAGCTTGGTATCGGGGATACTCTACAATGAGCAGTTCTTC.

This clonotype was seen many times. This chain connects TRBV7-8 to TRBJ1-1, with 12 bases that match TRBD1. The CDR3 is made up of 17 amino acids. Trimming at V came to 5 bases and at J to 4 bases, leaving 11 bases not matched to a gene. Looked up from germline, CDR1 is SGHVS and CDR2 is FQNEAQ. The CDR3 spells CASSRSHGTGGITEAFF. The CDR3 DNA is TGTGCCAGCAGCAGAAGCCACGGGACAGGGGGCATCACTGAAGCTTTCTTT.